This T cell receptor beta chain was retrieved from a study of T cells in Graves' hyperthyroidism and ophthalmopathy. The J segment lost 2 bases and the V segment lost 5 bases, leaving 6 bases of the junction unmatched. Per the germline V gene, CDR1 is SGHNT and CDR2 is YYREEE (reference sequence). This CDR3 has 14 amino acids. Regions amplified from RNA transcripts were the TCR beta CDR3 regions. The HTBI primer set served for first-round RT-PCR of the TCR CDR3. Each CDR3 protein is one row after TCRdb ran MiXCR on the multiplex PCR reads. The sample yields over 400,000 distinct CDR3 sequences, about 22% seen once.

The rearrangement links TRBV5-4 to TRBJ1-2; 7 bases are a match to TRBD1. The specimen sequenced was blood. This receptor was obtained from a woman aged 65 to 85 with Graves' ophthalmopathy. Here the CDR3 DNA reads TGTGCCAGCAGGCCCAGGACAGGCAACTATGGCTACACCTTC. Translating gives CASRPRTGNYGYTF.